The source of this T cell receptor (beta chain) is a study of blood T cell repertoires in COVID-19. Only in-frame clones appear in the TCRdb table, and some are missing; sequencing was by immunoSEQ multiplex PCR. The table shows a few hundred thousand clones, with about 89% occurring only once. This TCR was sampled from a woman between 40 and 55 years old who had recovered from COVID-19. The sample consisted of peripheral blood.

CDR3: CASSYSGSVNQPQHF. The CDR3 DNA sequence: TGTGCCAGCAGTTACTCTGGTAGCGTCAATCAGCCCCAGCATTTT. This chain connects TRBV6-5 to TRBJ1-5; D remains ambiguous. The V gene's germline CDR1 is MNHEY and CDR2 SVGAGI. V was cut by 0 bases and J by 3 bases, with 9 bases left in between. This CDR3 has 15 residues.